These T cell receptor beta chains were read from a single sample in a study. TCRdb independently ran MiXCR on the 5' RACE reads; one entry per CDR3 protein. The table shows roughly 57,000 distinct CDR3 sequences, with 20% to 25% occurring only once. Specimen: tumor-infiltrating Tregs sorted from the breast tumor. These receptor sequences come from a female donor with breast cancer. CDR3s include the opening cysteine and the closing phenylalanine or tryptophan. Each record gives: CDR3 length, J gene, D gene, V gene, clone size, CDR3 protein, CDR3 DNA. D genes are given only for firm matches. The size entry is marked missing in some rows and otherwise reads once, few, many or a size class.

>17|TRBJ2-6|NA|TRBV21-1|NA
CASSKGQGTPGANVLTF
TGTGCCAGCAGCAAAGGCCAGGGAACCCCTGGGGCCAACGTCCTGACTTTC
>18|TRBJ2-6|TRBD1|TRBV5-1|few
CASSLTPGGLSGANVLTF
TGCGCCAGCAGCTTGACGCCAGGGGGTCTCTCTGGGGCCAACGTCCTGACTTTC
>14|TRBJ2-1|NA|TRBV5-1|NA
CASTLGGIHNEQFF
TGCGCCAGCACCCTAGGGGGGATCCACAATGAGCAGTTCTTC
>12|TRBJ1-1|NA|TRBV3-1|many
CASVPGPREAFF
TGTGCCAGCGTGCCCGGGCCGCGAGAAGCTTTCTTT
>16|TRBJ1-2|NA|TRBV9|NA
CASSPHIGALNYGYTF
TGTGCCAGCAGCCCCCATATTGGGGCCCTAAACTATGGCTACACCTTC
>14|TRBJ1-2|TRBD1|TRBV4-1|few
CASSQGRDSDFCTF
TGCGCCAGCAGCCAAGGAAGGGACAGCGACTTCTGCACCTTC
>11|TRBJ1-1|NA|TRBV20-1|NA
CSASGGLEAFF
TGCAGTGCCTCAGGCGGCTTAGAAGCTTTCTTT
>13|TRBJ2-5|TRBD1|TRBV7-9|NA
CASSFTGAQTQYF
TGTGCCAGCAGCTTTACAGGGGCCCAGACCCAGTACTTC
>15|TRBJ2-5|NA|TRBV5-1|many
CASSLVTGSQETQYF
TGCGCCAGCAGCTTGGTCACAGGTTCCCAAGAGACCCAGTACTTC
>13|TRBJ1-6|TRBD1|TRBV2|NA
CASREDRGLPLHF
TGTGCCAGCAGAGAAGACAGGGGCTTACCCCTCCACTTT
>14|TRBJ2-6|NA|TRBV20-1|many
CSASGGSGANVLTF
TGCAGTGCTTCAGGAGGCTCTGGGGCCAACGTCCTGACTTTC
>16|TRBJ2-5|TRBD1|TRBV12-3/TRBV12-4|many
CASSLAGQGTQETQYF
TGTGCCAGCAGTTTAGCGGGACAGGGTACACAAGAGACCCAGTACTTC
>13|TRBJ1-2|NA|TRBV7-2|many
CASSPGKRVGYTF
TGTGCCAGCAGCCCAGGGAAGAGGGTTGGCTACACCTTC
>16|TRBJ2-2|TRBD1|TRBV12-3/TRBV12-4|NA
CASSFTGGGAAGELFF
TGTGCCAGCAGCTTCACAGGGGGAGGAGCGGCCGGGGAGCTGTTTTTT
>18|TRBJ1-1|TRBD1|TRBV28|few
CASRPQWWVLQGAVEAFF
TGTGCCAGCAGGCCACAATGGTGGGTTCTACAGGGGGCGGTTGAAGCTTTCTTT
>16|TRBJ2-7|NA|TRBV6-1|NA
CASSARQRGPPYEQYF
TGTGCCAGCAGTGCCCGACAGAGGGGTCCACCCTACGAGCAGTACTTC
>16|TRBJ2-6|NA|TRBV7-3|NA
CASSLTRISGANVLTF
TGTGCCAGCAGCTTAACACGCATCTCTGGGGCCAACGTCCTGACTTTC
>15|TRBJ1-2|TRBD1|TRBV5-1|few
CASSYSGQGGDGYTF
TGCGCCAGCAGCTATTCGGGACAGGGGGGAGACGGCTACACCTTC
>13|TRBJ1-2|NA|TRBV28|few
CASSRDGGYGYTF
TGTGCCAGCAGTCGGGACGGGGGTTATGGCTACACCTTC
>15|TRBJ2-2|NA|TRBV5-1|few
CASTERTGATGELFF
TGCGCCAGCACCGAAAGGACGGGGGCTACCGGGGAGCTGTTTTTT
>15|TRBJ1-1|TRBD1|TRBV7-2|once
CASSFYRGLGTEAFF
TGTGCCAGCAGCTTCTACAGGGGGCTGGGGACTGAAGCTTTCTTT
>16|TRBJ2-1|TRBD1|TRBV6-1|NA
CASSESSETGDNEQFF
TGTGCCAGCAGTGAAAGTAGCGAGACAGGGGACAATGAGCAGTTCTTC
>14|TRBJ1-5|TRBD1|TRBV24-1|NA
CATSGTGSGQPQHF
TGTGCCACCAGTGGGACAGGGAGCGGTCAGCCCCAGCATTTT
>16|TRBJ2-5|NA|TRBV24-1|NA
CATSASWGGAVETQYF
TGTGCCACCAGTGCGAGCTGGGGTGGCGCGGTTGAGACCCAGTACTTC
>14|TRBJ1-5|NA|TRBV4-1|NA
CASSQGQLNQPQHF
TGCGCCAGCAGCCAGGGACAACTTAATCAGCCCCAGCATTTT
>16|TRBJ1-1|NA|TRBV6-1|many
CASSVSVGRVFTEAFF
TGTGCCAGCAGTGTGTCCGTTGGTCGTGTGTTCACTGAAGCTTTCTTT
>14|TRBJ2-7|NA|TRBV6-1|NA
CASRGTYSTYEQYF
TGTGCCAGCAGGGGGACTTACTCTACCTACGAGCAGTACTTC
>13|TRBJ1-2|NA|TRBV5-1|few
CASSSERGYGYTF
TGCGCCAGCAGCTCGGAAAGGGGGTATGGCTACACCTTC
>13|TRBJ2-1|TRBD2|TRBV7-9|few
CASSLEASGRAFF
TGTGCCAGCAGCTTAGAAGCTAGCGGGAGGGCTTTCTTC
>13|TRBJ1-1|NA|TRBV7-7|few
CASSETEQAEAFF
TGTGCTAGCAGCGAAACAGAGCAGGCTGAAGCTTTCTTT
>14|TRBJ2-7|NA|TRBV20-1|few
CSARRGGPGYEQYF
TGCAGTGCTAGAAGGGGCGGGCCCGGCTACGAGCAGTACTTC
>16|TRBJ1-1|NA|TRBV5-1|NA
CASSLSVTAQNTEAFF
TGCGCCAGCAGCTTGTCGGTAACAGCACAGAACACTGAAGCTTTCTTT
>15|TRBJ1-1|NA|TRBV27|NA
CASSPRDSKNTEAFF
TGTGCCAGCAGTCCCCGAGACAGTAAAAACACTGAAGCTTTCTTT
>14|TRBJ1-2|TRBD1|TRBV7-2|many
CASSLEQGSLGYTF
TGTGCCAGCAGCTTAGAACAGGGGAGTTTGGGCTACACCTTC
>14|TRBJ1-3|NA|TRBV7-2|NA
CASSQDFSGNTIYF
TGTGCCAGCAGCCAGGACTTCTCTGGAAACACCATATATTTT
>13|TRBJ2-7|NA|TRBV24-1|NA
CATSENRGGEQYF
TGTGCCACCAGTGAGAACAGGGGAGGGGAGCAGTACTTC
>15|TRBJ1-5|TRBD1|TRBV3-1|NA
CASSLGTARNQPQHF
TGTGCCAGCAGCCTCGGGACAGCTCGGAATCAGCCCCAGCATTTT
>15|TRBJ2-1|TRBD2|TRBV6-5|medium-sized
CASSYGGLADNEQFF
TGTGCCAGCAGTTACGGGGGACTAGCGGACAATGAGCAGTTCTTC
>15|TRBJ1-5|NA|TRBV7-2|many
CASSLVWGSNQPQHF
TGTGCCAGCAGCTTAGTCTGGGGCAGCAATCAGCCCCAGCATTTT
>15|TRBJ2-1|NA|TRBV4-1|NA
CASSQGKGGYNEQFF
TGCGCCAGCAGCCAAGGGAAAGGCGGGTACAATGAGCAGTTCTTC
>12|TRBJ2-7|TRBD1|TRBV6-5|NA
CASGDRGYEQYF
TGTGCCAGCGGGGACAGGGGTTACGAGCAGTACTTC
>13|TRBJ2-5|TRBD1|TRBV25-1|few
CASTGQGTGTQYF
TGTGCCAGCACTGGACAGGGGACCGGGACCCAGTACTTC
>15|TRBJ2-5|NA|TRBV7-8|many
CASSPGGGSRETQYF
TGTGCCAGCAGCCCTGGGGGCGGGAGTCGGGAGACCCAGTACTTC
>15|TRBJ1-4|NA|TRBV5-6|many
CASSLVGTTNEKLFF
TGTGCCAGCAGCTTGGTTGGGACAACTAATGAAAAACTGTTTTTT
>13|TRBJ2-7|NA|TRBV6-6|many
CASSGDTVYEQYF
TGTGCCAGCAGTGGGGACACCGTCTACGAGCAGTACTTC
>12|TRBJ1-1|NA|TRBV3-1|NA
CASSLGRKEAFF
TGTGCCAGCAGCCTGGGACGTAAGGAAGCTTTCTTT
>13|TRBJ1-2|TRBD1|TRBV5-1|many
CASSYGQDYGYTF
TGCGCCAGCAGTTACGGACAGGACTATGGCTACACCTTC
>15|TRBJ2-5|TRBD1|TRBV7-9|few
CASSAGDRDGETQYF
TGTGCCAGCAGCGCCGGGGACAGGGATGGAGAGACCCAGTACTTC
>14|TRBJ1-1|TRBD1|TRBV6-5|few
CASSGDRANTEAFF
TGTGCCAGCAGTGGGGACAGGGCGAACACTGAAGCTTTCTTT
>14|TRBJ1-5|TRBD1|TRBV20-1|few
CSAPLGQVGQPQHF
TGCAGTGCTCCCCTGGGACAGGTCGGTCAGCCCCAGCATTTT
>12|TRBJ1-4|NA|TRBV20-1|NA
CSARGQNEKLFF
TGCAGTGCTAGGGGGCAGAATGAAAAACTGTTTTTT
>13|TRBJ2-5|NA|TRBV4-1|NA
CASSLLWGETQYF
TGCGCCAGCAGCCTTCTGTGGGGGGAGACCCAGTACTTC
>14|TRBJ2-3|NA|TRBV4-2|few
CASSRYRDRDTQYF
TGTGCCAGCAGCCGTTACAGGGATCGAGATACGCAGTATTTT
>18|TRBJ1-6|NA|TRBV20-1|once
CSARERGPRSSYNSPLHF
TGCAGTGCTAGAGAGCGGGGCCCCAGGAGCTCCTATAATTCACCCCTCCACTTT
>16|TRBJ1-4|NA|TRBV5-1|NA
CASSSTLRAANEKLFF
TGCGCCAGCAGCTCCACCTTGAGGGCAGCGAATGAAAAACTGTTTTTT
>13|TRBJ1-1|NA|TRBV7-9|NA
CASNLVRNTEAFF
TGTGCCAGCAACTTAGTGAGGAACACTGAAGCTTTCTTT
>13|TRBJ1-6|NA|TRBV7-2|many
CASSLSGDSPLHF
TGTGCCAGCAGCTTAAGTGGGGATTCACCCCTCCACTTT